Below are 22 T cell receptor beta chains sequenced from a single sample in a study of T-cell reconstitution after alpha-beta-depleted transplantation in children. A TCRbeta library incorporating unique molecular identifiers was prepared. TCRdb reprocessed the PCR reads via MiXCR and lists one record per CDR3 protein. This table has 280,000 or so distinct CDR3 sequences, roughly 10% appearing once. Material: peripheral blood, obtained 180 days after TCRalphabeta/CD19-depleted stem cell transplant. These receptors were collected from a male patient between 2 and 9 years old who had a stem cell transplant for chronic granulomatous disease, so the T cells may come from the graft donor.

This clonotype has at least ten counts. The chain is built from TRBV12-3 or TRBV12-4 and TRBJ2-1; 7 nucleotides match TRBD2. The CDR3 spans 15 residues. V lost 5 bases, J lost 4 bases, and 8 bases stayed unmatched. The CDR3 loop is CASSPRRRGYNEQFF. The CDR3 nucleotides are TGTGCCAGCAGTCCCAGAAGGCGGGGGTACAATGAGCAGTTCTTC.

This clonotype has ten or more counts. V gene TRBV20-1 combines with J gene TRBJ1-5; TRBD1 might be the D (6 bases). From germline, CDR1 is DFQATT and CDR2 SNEGSKA (reference sequence). CDR3 size: 14 residues. Trimming left V 0 bases short and J 3 bases short, with 9 bases between. CDR3 sequence (DNA): TGCAGTGCTAGAGAGCACAGGGACAATCAGCCCCAGCATTTT. The encoded protein is CSAREHRDNQPQHF.

A remark on this clonotype: With a much larger clone just one base away, this may be a read error. This chain joins TRBV20-1 and TRBJ2-2; weak D call: TRBD2 (7 bases). Germline assignment: CDR1 DFQATT and CDR2 SNEGSKA (reference sequence). The CDR3 loop spans 15 amino acids. CDR3 region: CSAALPGGRTGELIF. In DNA, the CDR3 is TGCAGTGCGGCTCTTCCGGGGGGCCGCACCGGGGAGCTGATTTTT.

This clonotype has a count of ten or more. V usage is TRBV27 and J usage is TRBJ2-7; 10 nucleotides align to TRBD1. Losses at the gene ends were 2 bases for V and 13 bases for J; bases not matched to a gene: 8. CDR3 length equals 13 residues. Germline V gene sequence: CDR1 MNHEY, CDR2 SMNVEV (reference sequence). The CDR3 loop is CASSLGTGAAIYF. The DNA for the CDR3 is TGTGCCAGCAGTTTAGGGACAGGGGCCGCCATATACTTC.

In its sample, this clonotype was seen many times. The rearrangement joins TRBV20-1 to TRBJ1-1; no clear D gene. Germline CDR1 is DFQATT and CDR2 is SNEGSKA (reference sequence). The length of the CDR3 is 10 residues. V was trimmed by 3 bases and J by 8 bases, leaving 7 bases between them. Here the CDR3 DNA reads TGCAGTGCTAGCCCGGGAGAAGCTTTCTTT. This sequence encodes CSASPGEAFF.

The chain combines TRBV4-1 with TRBJ2-5, with unresolved D. The CDR3 length is 14 residues. Germline V gene data show CDR1 as MGHRA and CDR2 as YSYEKL. Trimming left V 1 base short and J 0 bases short, with 6 bases between. CDR3 bases: TGCGCCAGCAGCCAAGTGAAGTACCAAGAGACCCAGTACTTC. Residues: CASSQVKYQETQYF.

This clonotype appeared many times. The rearrangement joins TRBV24-1 to TRBJ2-5; TRBD1 is a possible D gene (5 bases). The germline V and J ends were trimmed by 1 base and 3 bases, with 8 bases remaining between them. Per germline, CDR1 KGHDR and CDR2 SFDVKD. The CDR3 consists of 14 residues. The CDR3 DNA is TGTGCCACCAGTGATTTACAAGGGGAAGAGACCCAGTACTTC. Amino acid sequence: CATSDLQGEETQYF.

This clonotype was seen ten or more times. The rearrangement uses TRBV7-9 and TRBJ1-1; the D gene is possibly TRBD1 (5 bases). Germline V gene data show CDR1 as SEHNR and CDR2 as FQNEAQ (reference sequence). Trimming left V 3 bases short and J 1 base short, with 15 bases between. This CDR3 spans 16 amino acids. The CDR3 is CASSFGAGFQNTEAFF. CDR3 DNA sequence: TGTGCCAGCAGCTTCGGGGCAGGGTTTCAGAACACTGAAGCTTTCTTT.

This clonotype was recorded at least ten times. V is TRBV29-1 and J is TRBJ2-1; D is possibly TRBD2 (6 bases). Per the germline V gene, CDR1 is SQVTM and CDR2 is ANQGSEA. V was trimmed by 7 bases and J by 3 bases, leaving 10 bases between them. The CDR3 sequence is 12 residues long. CDR3 nucleotides: TGCAGCGCAGGAGGGATCTACAATGAGCAGTTCTTC. Its protein is CSAGGIYNEQFF.

This clonotype was seen ten or more times. J is TRBJ2-7 and V is TRBV19, with a weak D call TRBD1 (5 bases). The V end lost 3 bases, the J end lost 4 bases, and 10 bases lay between the germline ends. The CDR3 is 13 amino acids. Looked up from germline, CDR1 is LNHDA and CDR2 is SQIVND (reference sequence). CDR3 sequence: CASSITGPYEQYF. The CDR3 region has the DNA TGTGCCAGTAGTATTACAGGACCATACGAGCAGTACTTC. The whole variable domain, remainder taken from reference TRBV19 and TRBJ2-7, is DGGITQSPKYLFRKEGQNVTLSCEQNLNHDAMYWYRQDPGQGLRLIYYSQIVNDFQKGDIAEGYSVSREKKESFPLTVTSAQKNPTAFYLCASSITGPYEQYFGPGTRLTVT.

This clonotype was counted ten times or more. The rearrangement links TRBV28 to TRBJ2-1; 9 nucleotides agree with TRBD2. This CDR3 has 15 amino acids. V shed 3 bases and J 4 bases; nucleotides not matched to a gene: 4. Germline-derived CDR1 and CDR2 are MDHEN and SYDVKM. The CDR3 protein is CASSFSLAGYNEQFF. In DNA, the CDR3 is TGTGCCAGCAGTTTTTCCCTAGCGGGATACAATGAGCAGTTCTTC.

This clonotype occurred many times. The chain is built from TRBV7-2 and TRBJ2-1; perhaps TRBD1 as D (5 bases). Germline CDR1 and CDR2: SGHTA and FQGNSA. The CDR3 runs to 12 residues. Trimming took off 2 bases at V and 10 bases at J, with 9 bases between the two ends. The CDR3 bases are TGTGCCAGCAGCTTACTGACAGAAGAGCAGTTCTTC. Translated: CASSLLTEEQFF. Supplemented by reference TRBV7-2 and TRBJ2-1, the full variable domain reads GAGVSQSPSNKVTEKGKDVELRCDPISGHTALYWYRQSLGQGLEFLIYFQGNSAPDKSGLPSDRFSAERTGGSVSTLTIQRTQQEDSAVYLCASSLLTEEQFFGPGTRLTVL.

In this sample, this clonotype turned up many times. This sequence joins TRBV7-8 and TRBJ2-1, with D perhaps matching TRBD2 (6 bases). CDR1 is SGHVS, CDR2 FQNEAQ, per germline. Trimming took 1 base from V and 7 from J, leaving 20 bases between them. This CDR3 spans 17 amino acids. The chain's CDR3 is CASSLDLGRSGRNEQFF. The DNA for the CDR3 is TGTGCCAGCAGCTTAGACCTCGGTCGGTCAGGGAGGAATGAGCAGTTCTTC.

This clonotype showed up many times. The chain uses TRBV19 and TRBJ2-3, with 10 positions matching TRBD2. Per germline, CDR1 LNHDA and CDR2 SQIVND (reference sequence). V dropped 5 bases and J dropped 7; count of bases not matched to a gene: 9. This CDR3 has 15 residues. The CDR3 DNA reads as TGTGCCAGTAGTTGGGCTAGCGGGGGACGATATACGCAGTATTTT. This encodes CASSWASGGRYTQYF.

Worth noting for this clonotype: Just one base apart from a much larger clone, this may be a read error. The V and J genes are TRBV20-1 and TRBJ2-1; D ambiguous. CDR1 is DFQATT and CDR2 is SNEGSKA in the germline V gene (reference sequence). This CDR3 comprises 16 residues. The V gene lost 3 bases and the J gene lost 3 bases, with 18 bases spanning the gap. DNA of the CDR3: TGCAGTGCTAGGCAAAGACCAGCGTCCCACTACAATGAGCAGTTCTTC. Amino acid sequence: CSARQRPASHYNEQFF.

This clonotype was counted ten times or more. V and J are TRBV7-2 and TRBJ2-7; D gene uncertain. Germline CDR1 reads SGHTA; CDR2 reads FQGNSA. The CDR3 extends over 14 amino acids. Trimming shortened V by 2 bases and J by 3 bases, and 11 bases separated the two germline ends. The CDR3 protein is CASSLSGKGYEQYF. CDR3 DNA: TGTGCCAGCAGCTTATCAGGCAAGGGCTACGAGCAGTACTTC.

This clonotype was recorded at least ten times. The chain is built from TRBV20-1 and TRBJ2-7; 7 bases are shared with TRBD2. The germline V gene has CDR1 DFQATT and CDR2 SNEGSKA (reference sequence). J gave up 3 bases and V 5 bases, and 22 bases lay outside the gene matches. The CDR3 is 18 residues long. The CDR3 nucleotides read TGCAGTGCTGAGGGAGGGAGACACTTCGGACTGCTTGTCTACGAGCAGTACTTC. Amino acids: CSAEGGRHFGLLVYEQYF.

Comments on this clonotype: This may be a read error: a much more frequent sequence differs by one nucleotide. The chain links TRBV5-1 to TRBJ2-1, with D perhaps TRBD2 (6 bases). Germline V gene sequence: CDR1 SGHRS, CDR2 YFSETQ. The CDR3 runs 17 residues. The CDR3: CASSLFRGKSSYNEKFF. The CDR3 DNA reads as TGCGCCAGCAGCTTGTTTCGCGGGAAGAGCTCCTACAATGAGAAGTTCTTC.

At least ten counts were recorded for this clonotype. This sequence joins TRBV5-1 and TRBJ2-1; TRBD2 is a possible D gene (5 bases). This CDR3 has 17 amino acids. CDR1 SGHRS and CDR2 YFSETQ come from the germline V gene. V dropped 4 bases and J dropped 4 bases, with 21 bases sitting between them. CDR3 amino acids: CASSPELGTLPYNEQFF. The CDR3 DNA sequence: TGCGCCAGCAGCCCGGAACTAGGAACCCTGCCGTACAATGAGCAGTTCTTC.

Turning to this clonotype: This CDR3 is missing its conserved last phenylalanine or tryptophan, likely due to a read error. The V call is TRBV19, the J call TRBJ2-2; a possible D gene is TRBD2 (6 bases). The CDR3 extends over 14 amino acids. Germline CDR1 reads LNHDA; CDR2 reads SQIVND (reference sequence). Trimming stripped 6 bases from V and 1 base from J, with 9 bases between. The CDR3 DNA sequence: TGTGCCAGTAGGCGAGCGGGGAACACCGGGGAGCTGTTTGTT. Translated: CASRRAGNTGELFV.

This clonotype was observed at least ten times. The chain couples TRBV7-9 to TRBJ1-5, with a possible D match to TRBD1 (5 bases). V gave up 1 base and J gave up 2 bases, with 15 bases separating them. CDR1 and CDR2 (germline): SEHNR, FQNEAQ (reference sequence). The CDR3 loop spans 17 amino acids. CDR3 region: CASSLDLSGRGNQPQHF. In nucleotides, the CDR3 is TGTGCCAGCAGCTTAGACCTGAGTGGCAGGGGCAATCAGCCCCAGCATTTT.

This clonotype was seen repeatedly, ten times or more. CDR3 sequence (DNA): TGCAGTGCTCCCCCTAGCGGGTTATTTCAAGAGACCCAGTACTTC. This sequence encodes CSAPPSGLFQETQYF. The V gene is TRBV20-1, the J gene TRBJ2-5, with TRBD2 matching over 8 bases. Trimming took 5 bases from V and 2 from J; bases not matched to a gene: 10. This CDR3 comprises 15 residues. The V gene's germline CDR1 is DFQATT and CDR2 SNEGSKA (reference sequence).